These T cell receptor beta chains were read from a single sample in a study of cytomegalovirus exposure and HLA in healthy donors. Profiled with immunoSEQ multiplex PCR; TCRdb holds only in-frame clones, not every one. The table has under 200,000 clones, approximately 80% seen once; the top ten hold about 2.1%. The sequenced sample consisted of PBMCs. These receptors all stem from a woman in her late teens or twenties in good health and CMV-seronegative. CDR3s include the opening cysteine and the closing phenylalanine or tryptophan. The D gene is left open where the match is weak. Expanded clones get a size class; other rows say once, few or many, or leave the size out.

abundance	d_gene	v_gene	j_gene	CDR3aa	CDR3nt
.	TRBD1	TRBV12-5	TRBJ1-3	CASGRDRGGNTIYF	TGTGCTAGTGGTCGGGACAGGGGAGGAAACACCATATATTTT
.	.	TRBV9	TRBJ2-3	CASSARDTDTQYF	TGTGCCAGCAGCGCCCGGGACACAGATACGCAGTATTTT
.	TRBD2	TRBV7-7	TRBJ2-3	CASSPVAGGILDTQYF	TGTGCCAGCAGCCCCGTAGCGGGCGGCATCTTAGATACGCAGTATTTT
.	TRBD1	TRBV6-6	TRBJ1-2	CASSTHIRQGGYGYTF	TGTGCCAGCAGTACCCACATCAGACAGGGTGGCTATGGCTACACCTTC
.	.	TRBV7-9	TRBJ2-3	CASSPAADTQYF	TGTGCCAGCAGTCCAGCGGCAGATACGCAGTATTTT
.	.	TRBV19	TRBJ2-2	CASSILGTTNTGELFF	TGTGCCAGTAGTATTCTAGGGACAACGAACACCGGGGAGCTGTTTTTT
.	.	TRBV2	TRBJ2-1	CASSEVVLLAYNEQFF	TGTGCCAGCAGTGAGGTGGTTCTACTAGCCTACAATGAGCAGTTCTTC
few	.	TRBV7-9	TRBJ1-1	CASSLEIGLTEAFF	TGTGCCAGCAGCTTAGAAATTGGACTTACTGAAGCTTTCTTT
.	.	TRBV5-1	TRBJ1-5	CASSLDGLSNQPQHF	TGCGCCAGCAGCTTGGATGGGCTCAGCAATCAGCCCCAGCATTTT
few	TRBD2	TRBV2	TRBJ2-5	CASRAAGTSGLETQYF	TGTGCCAGCAGAGCAGCCGGGACTAGCGGCTTAGAGACCCAGTACTTC
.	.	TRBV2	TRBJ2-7	CASSEAQGSYEQYF	TGTGCCAGCAGTGAAGCCCAGGGTTCCTACGAGCAGTACTTC
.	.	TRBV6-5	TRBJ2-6	CASSPMSSGANVLTF	TGTGCCAGCAGCCCAATGAGCTCTGGGGCCAACGTCCTGACTTTC
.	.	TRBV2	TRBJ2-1	CASIYRVPGAPSSEQFF	TGTGCCAGCATTTACAGGGTCCCAGGGGCTCCCTCAAGTGAGCAGTTCTTC
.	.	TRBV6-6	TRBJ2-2	CASSDTGELFF	TGTGCCAGCTCTGACACCGGGGAGCTGTTTTTT
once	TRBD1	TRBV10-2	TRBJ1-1	CASTGQVKTEAFF	TGCGCCAGCACCGGACAGGTAAAAACTGAAGCTTTCTTT
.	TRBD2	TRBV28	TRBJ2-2	CASRTPGTMYTGELFF	TGTGCCAGCAGGACTCCCGGGACTATGTACACCGGGGAGCTGTTTTTT
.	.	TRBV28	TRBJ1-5	CASSPTKRPQHF	TGTGCCAGCAGTCCTACGAAGCGGCCCCAGCATTTT
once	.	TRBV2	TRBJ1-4	CASGGPATNEKLFF	TGTGCCAGCGGAGGACCCGCAACTAATGAAAAACTGTTTTTT
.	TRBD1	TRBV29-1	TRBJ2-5	CSARGQTYQETQYF	TGCAGCGCGAGGGGACAGACGTACCAAGAGACCCAGTACTTC
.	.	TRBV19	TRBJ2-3	CASNSPGGGTDTQYF	TGTGCCAGTAACTCCCCCGGTGGAGGGACAGATACGCAGTATTTT
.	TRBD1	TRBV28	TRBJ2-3	CASSLPSQGSDTQYF	TGTGCCAGCAGTTTACCCTCACAGGGGTCAGATACGCAGTATTTT
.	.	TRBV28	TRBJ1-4	CASSSRGEAKTKEKLFF	TGTGCCAGCAGTTCCCGAGGGGAGGCGAAAACCAAGGAAAAACTGTTTTTT
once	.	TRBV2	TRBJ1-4	CASSRDRFNEKLFF	TGTGCCAGCAGTCGTGACAGGTTTAATGAAAAACTGTTTTTT
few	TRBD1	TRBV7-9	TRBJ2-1	CASSLTGTGGGEQFF	TGTGCCAGCAGCTTAACCGGGACAGGGGGTGGTGAGCAGTTCTTC
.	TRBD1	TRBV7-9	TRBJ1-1	CASSSRQGYFSPNTEAFF	TGTGCCAGCAGCTCCAGACAGGGTTACTTCTCCCCGAACACTGAAGCTTTCTTT
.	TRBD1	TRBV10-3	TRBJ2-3	CAISDQGERGDTQYF	TGTGCCATCAGTGACCAGGGGGAGAGGGGGGATACGCAGTATTTT